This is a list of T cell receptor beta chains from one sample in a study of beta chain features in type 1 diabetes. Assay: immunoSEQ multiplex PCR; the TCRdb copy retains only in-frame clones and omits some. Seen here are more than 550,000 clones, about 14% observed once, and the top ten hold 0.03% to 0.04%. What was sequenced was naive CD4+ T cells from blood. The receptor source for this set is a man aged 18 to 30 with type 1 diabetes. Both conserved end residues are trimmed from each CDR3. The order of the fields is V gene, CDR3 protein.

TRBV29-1 SVAGPNSNQPQH
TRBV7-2 ASSDEWGTYEQY
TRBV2 ASRRGLGATGGSGSRYEQY
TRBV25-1 ASSDYQQGEGEQY
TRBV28 ASSSPQKRSFIYEQY
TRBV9 ASSVESYNSPLH
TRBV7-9 ASSLRVRQGRQETQY
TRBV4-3 ASSQVGVAWNEQF
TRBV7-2 ASSPRRLAGAETQY
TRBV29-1 SVGTANTEAF
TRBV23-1 ASSQQGQDQETQY
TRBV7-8 ASSLASGTIGELF
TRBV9 ASSASDAGSPLH
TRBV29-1 SVEDTGQGETQY
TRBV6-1 ASIGTANQPQH
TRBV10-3 ASHPTHGEKLF
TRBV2 ASSGLRGKNIQY
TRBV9 ASSATGTGNYEQY
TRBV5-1 ASSLNPTDLGELF
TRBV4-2 ASSHTSGASYNEQF
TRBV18 ASSFGQGTNTEAF
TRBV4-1 ASSQLLGQNDRGYT
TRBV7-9 ASSLGTSGSPLH
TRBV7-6 ASSLGVEQY
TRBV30 AWIKPANEQF
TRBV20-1 SARWGYGYT
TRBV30 AWSVAGVYAELVAF
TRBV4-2 ASSGGGAEDTQY
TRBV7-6 ASSFLGTSGGAAYNEQF
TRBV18 ASSPSGANVLT
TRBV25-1 ASSPGARTDTQY
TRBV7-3 ASSLRRAGGTQY
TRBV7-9 ASSLEINGYT
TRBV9 ASSVVATQGDTQY
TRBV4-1 ASSLGTGGEVGYT
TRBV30 ARQNSGANVLT
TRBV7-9 ASRADSGASEQY
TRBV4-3 ASSSQTGANEQF
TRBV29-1 SVGPSTGEAF
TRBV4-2 ASSPGTSGNNEQF
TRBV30 AWSGDRGKVEKLF
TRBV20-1 SAGRQGKYT
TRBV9 ASSTRGSNQPQH
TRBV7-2 ASSPSSGGSYEQY
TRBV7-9 ASSPRPRGHYGYT
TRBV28 ASSLRQIEQF
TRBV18 ASSFAGTSHTGELF
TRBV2 ASSEGNQPQH
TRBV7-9 ASSLAGTETQY
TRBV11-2 ASSATGSHGANVLT
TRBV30 AWSLAGGGSGELF
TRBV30 AWSVTSGGYEQY
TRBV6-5 ASRKNEKLF
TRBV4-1 ASSQVRQAIEAF
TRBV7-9 ASSLAGGSYEQY